This T cell receptor beta chain emerged from a study of patients and donors after allogeneic stem cell transplantation. Trimming pared 9 bases from V and 17 bases from J, leaving 19 bases between. This CDR3 comprises 11 residues. This clonotype was detected ten times or more. TCRdb reprocessed the RT-PCR reads with MiXCR, giving one entry per CDR3 protein. The sample lists about a million distinct CDR3 sequences; about a sixth were seen once. The sample comprised blood, either unsorted or a sorted T cell fraction (not recorded which). The V call is TRBV12-3 or TRBV12-4, the J call TRBJ1-4; D remains ambiguous. This TCR was recovered from a human donor who was either an allogeneic HSCT recipient or a stem cell or donor lymphocyte infusion donor (not recorded which). It is not recorded whose cells these are; they may come from a transplant donor. CDR3 residues: CASWGRSGLFF. The CDR3 DNA reads as TGTGCCAGTTGGGGAAGGTCAGGACTCTTTTTT.